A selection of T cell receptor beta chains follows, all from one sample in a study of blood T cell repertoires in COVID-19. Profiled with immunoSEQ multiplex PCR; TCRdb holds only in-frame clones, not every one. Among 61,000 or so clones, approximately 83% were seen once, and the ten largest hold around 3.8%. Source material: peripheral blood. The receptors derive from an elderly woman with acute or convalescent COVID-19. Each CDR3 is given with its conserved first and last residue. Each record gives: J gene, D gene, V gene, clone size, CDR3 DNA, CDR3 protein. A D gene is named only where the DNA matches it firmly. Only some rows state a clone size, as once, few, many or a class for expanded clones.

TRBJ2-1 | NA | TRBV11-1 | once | TGTGCCAGCAGCCGCGCCCCGGGGGACTACAATGAGCAGTTCTTC | CASSRAPGDYNEQFF
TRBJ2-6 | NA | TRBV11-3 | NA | TGTGCCAGCAGCTTAGATTCCGCGCAGGGGCGCTCTGGGGCCAACGTCCTGACTTTC | CASSLDSAQGRSGANVLTF
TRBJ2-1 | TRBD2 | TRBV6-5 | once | TGTGCCAGCAGCCACGGACTAGCGGGGGAGCAGTTCTTC | CASSHGLAGEQFF
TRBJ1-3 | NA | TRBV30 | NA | TGTGCCTGGAGTGCCCTTTTGGCAAACACCATATATTTT | CAWSALLANTIYF
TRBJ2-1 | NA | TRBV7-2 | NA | TGTGCCAGCAGCTTTATAGTTACGGACAATGAGCAGTTCTTC | CASSFIVTDNEQFF
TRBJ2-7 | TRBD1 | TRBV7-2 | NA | TGTGCCAGCAGCCCTGGATGGGACAGGGGGCTCGAGCAGTACTTC | CASSPGWDRGLEQYF
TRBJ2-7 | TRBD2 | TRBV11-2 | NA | TGTGCCAGCAGCTTAGGTCGTAGCGGGAGAGGCGGCTACGAGCAGTACTTC | CASSLGRSGRGGYEQYF
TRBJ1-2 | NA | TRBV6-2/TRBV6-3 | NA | TGTGCCAGCAGTTACCAGGGGACGGTAAACTATGGCTACACCTTC | CASSYQGTVNYGYTF
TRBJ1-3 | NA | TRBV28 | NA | TGTGCCAGCAGGTCAACAGGAAACACCATATATTTT | CASRSTGNTIYF
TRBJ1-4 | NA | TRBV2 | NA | TGTGCCAGCAGCTCGGAGGGGCTGGCTAATGAAAAACTGTTTTTT | CASSSEGLANEKLFF
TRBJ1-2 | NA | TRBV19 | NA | TGTGCCAGTAGTATTTCGTCGGGGTTTGGCTACACCTTC | CASSISSGFGYTF
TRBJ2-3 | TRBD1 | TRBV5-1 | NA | TGCGCCAGCAGCAGACGTGGGACAGGGGGTCGAGATACGCAGTATTTT | CASSRRGTGGRDTQYF
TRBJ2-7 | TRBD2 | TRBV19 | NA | TGTGCCAGCGGGAGGAAGATTCCCTACGAGCAGTACTTC | CASGRKIPYEQYF
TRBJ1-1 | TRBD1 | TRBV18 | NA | TGTGCCAGCTCACCACCCCGACAGGGGTTGAACACTGAAGCTTTCTTT | CASSPPRQGLNTEAFF
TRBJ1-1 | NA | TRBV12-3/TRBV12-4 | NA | TGTGCCAGCAGTCGAATAATTAGTACTGAAGCTTTCTTT | CASSRIISTEAFF
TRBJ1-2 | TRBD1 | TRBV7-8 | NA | TGTGCCAGCAGCTCCTATTTAACAGGGGTTAACTATGGCTACACCTTC | CASSSYLTGVNYGYTF
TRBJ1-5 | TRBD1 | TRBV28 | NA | TGTGCCAGCAGTTTAGGGGGCGTGGGACAGGTGAATCAGCCCCAGCATTTT | CASSLGGVGQVNQPQHF
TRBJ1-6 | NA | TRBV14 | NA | TGTGCCAGCAGCCCAACCGGAGCTTCACCCCTCCACTTT | CASSPTGASPLHF
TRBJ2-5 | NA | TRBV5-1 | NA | TGCGCCAGCAGCTTCCTGGAGGGCGGTAGTAGGGAGACCCAGTACTTC | CASSFLEGGSRETQYF
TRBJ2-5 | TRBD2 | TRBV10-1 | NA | TGCGCCAGCAGTGCTAGCGGGATAGAAGAGACCCAGTACTTC | CASSASGIEETQYF
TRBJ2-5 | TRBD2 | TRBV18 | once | TGTGCCAGCTCCGCGAGAGGAGCGGGGGGCGAGACCCAGTACTTC | CASSARGAGGETQYF
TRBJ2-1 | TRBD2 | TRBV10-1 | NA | TGCGCCAGCAGTGCGTCCCTAGGCGGGAGGTCCTACAATGAGCAGTTCTTC | CASSASLGGRSYNEQFF
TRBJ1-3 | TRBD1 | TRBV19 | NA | TGTGCCAGTAGTATAAAGACAGGGGCTGGAAACACCATATATTTT | CASSIKTGAGNTIYF
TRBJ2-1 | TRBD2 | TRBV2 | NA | TGTGCCAGCAGGGGACTAGCGGGGGGGCCTGTGGCCTACAATGAGCAGTTCTTC | CASRGLAGGPVAYNEQFF
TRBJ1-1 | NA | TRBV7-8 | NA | TGTGCCAGCAGGCCAACTCTCCTACCAGGGGCTGAAGCTTTCTTT | CASRPTLLPGAEAFF
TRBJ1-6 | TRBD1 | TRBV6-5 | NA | TGTGCCAGCAGTCGACCGGGACAGGGGAATTCACCCCTCCACTTT | CASSRPGQGNSPLHF
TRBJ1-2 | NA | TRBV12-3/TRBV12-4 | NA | TGTGCCAGCAGTTTTGGCTCTAACTATGGCTACACCTTC | CASSFGSNYGYTF
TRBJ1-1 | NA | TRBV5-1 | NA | TGCGCCAGCAGCTTGGAGTTGTCGGGGAACACTGAAGCTTTCTTT | CASSLELSGNTEAFF
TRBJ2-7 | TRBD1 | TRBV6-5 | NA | TGTGCCAGCAGCCAGGGACAGGGGGCTTCCTACGAGCAGTACTTC | CASSQGQGASYEQYF
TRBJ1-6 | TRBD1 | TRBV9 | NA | TGTGCCAGCAGCGCGACAGGGTCTGCACCCCTCCACTTT | CASSATGSAPLHF
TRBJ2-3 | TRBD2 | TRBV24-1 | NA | TGTGCCACCAGTGACTATAGACTAGCGGGGGACACAGATACGCAGTATTTT | CATSDYRLAGDTDTQYF
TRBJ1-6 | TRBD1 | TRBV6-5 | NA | TGTGCCAGCAGTTACTCTCCCGGGACAGGGAATTCACCCCTCCACTTT | CASSYSPGTGNSPLHF
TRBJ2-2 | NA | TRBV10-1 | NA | TGCGCCAGCAGTGAGTCCGGAGGGAAGGTCTTGTTTTTT | CASSESGGKVLFF
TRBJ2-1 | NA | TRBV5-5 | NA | TGTGCCAGCAGCTTGCAACACCTCTCCTACAATGAGCAGTTCTTC | CASSLQHLSYNEQFF
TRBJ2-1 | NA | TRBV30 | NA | TGTGCCTGGACGCAAGGGAACAGCGGCTACAATGAGCAGTTCTTC | CAWTQGNSGYNEQFF
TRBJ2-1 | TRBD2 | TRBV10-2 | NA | TGCGCCAGCAGTGAATCTGGCGGGCGGCGGGAGGAGCAGTTCTTC | CASSESGGRREEQFF
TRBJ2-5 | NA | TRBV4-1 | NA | TGCGCCAGCAGCCAAGATATAGTATCGGTCCCACGGGAGACCCAGTACTTC | CASSQDIVSVPRETQYF
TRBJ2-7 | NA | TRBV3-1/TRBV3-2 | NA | TGTGCCAGCAGCCAAGCAGGGACAAGCGAGCAGTACTTC | CASSQAGTSEQYF
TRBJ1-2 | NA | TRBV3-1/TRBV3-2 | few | TGTGCCAGCAGCCAAGATGCCAGGGCCAGTTTTAGGACCTTC | CASSQDARASFRTF
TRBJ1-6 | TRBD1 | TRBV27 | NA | TGTGCCAGCAGTTTCCTACAGGGGTTGAATTCACCCCTCCACTTT | CASSFLQGLNSPLHF
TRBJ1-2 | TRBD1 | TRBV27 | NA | TGTGCCAGCAGTCGGGGGACAGGGGGCGGGATCTATGGCTACACCTTC | CASSRGTGGGIYGYTF
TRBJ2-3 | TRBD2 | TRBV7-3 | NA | TGTGCCAGCAGCTCCAAACCCGGACTAGCGGGGGGGCTGGGAGATACGCAGTATTTT | CASSSKPGLAGGLGDTQYF
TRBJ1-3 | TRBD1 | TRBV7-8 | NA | TGTGCCAGCAGCTTTGGACAGGGCGCCTCTGGAAACACCATATATTTT | CASSFGQGASGNTIYF
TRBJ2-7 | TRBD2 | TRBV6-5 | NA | TGTGCCAGCAGTCGAATCACTAGCGGAAACTACGAGCAGTACTTC | CASSRITSGNYEQYF
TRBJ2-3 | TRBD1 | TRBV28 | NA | TGTGCCAGCAGTTTCGGGACAGGGTTGGATACGCAGTATTTT | CASSFGTGLDTQYF